This passage covers 14 T cell receptor beta chains from one sample sequenced in a study of beta chain bispecific antibodies for T cell cancers. Overall study findings and caveats: The TRBV12-3 share of total TRBV signal fell more than 97% after anti-TRBV12 rather than anti-CD19 exposure. In these mixed samples, most targeted TRBV reads derived from the leukemia cell line.

Expansion lasted approximately 3 days, with either anti-CD3 antibody OKT3 or CD3/CD28 beads. TCRdb ran MiXCR on the 5' RACE reads and lists one entry per CDR3 protein. In the table there are 20,000 to 25,000 distinct CDR3 sequences, 2% to 2.5% of which are singletons. Their antigens are not known. Specimen: healthy donor T cells cultured with leukemia cells, collected from a culture containing a bispecific antibody targeting TCR Vbeta12. The source is a human donor in good health. Some clones in this sample may be carry-over from other donors' samples.

This clonotype was counted ten times or more. The genes are TRBV3-1 and TRBJ2-4, with TRBD1 matching over 10 bases. Germline values: CDR1 LGHDT, CDR2 YNNKEL (reference sequence). V was clipped by 1 base and J by 1 base; unmatched bases: 4. The CDR3 consists of 17 residues. CDR3 in amino acids: CASSQVDRGKAKNIQYF. CDR3 bases: TGTGCCAGCAGCCAAGTGGACAGGGGGAAGGCCAAAAACATTCAGTACTTC. Complete variable domain (other parts from reference TRBV3-1 and TRBJ2-4): DTAVSQTPKYLVTQMGNDKSIKCEQNLGHDTMYWYKQDSKKFLKIMFSYNNKELIINETVPNRFSPKSPDKAHLNLHINSLELGDSAVYFCASSQVDRGKAKNIQYFGAGTRLSVL.

This clonotype was seen many times. The gene calls are TRBV20-1 and TRBJ1-6, with TRBD1 as a possible D gene (5 bases). V was cut by 2 bases and J by 9 bases, with 23 bases left in between. Germline loops: CDR1 DFQATT, CDR2 SNEGSKA (reference sequence). This CDR3 spans 17 amino acids. Here the CDR3 DNA reads TGCAGTGCTAGAAGGGGTCAAGGGATCCCTGGAGGTTCACCCCTCCACTTT. Encoded protein: CSARRGQGIPGGSPLHF.

By share, this clonotype counts as medium-sized (0.01 to 0.1%). The chain uses TRBV7-3 and TRBJ2-2, with 8 nucleotides matching TRBD2. The CDR3 sequence is 16 residues long. V was clipped by 2 bases and J by 4 bases; unmatched bases: 6. Germline V CDR1 and CDR2: SGHTA, FQGTGA. The CDR3 DNA follows: TGTGCCAGCAGCTTAGGCGGGGGGCAGGTCACCGGGGAGCTGTTTTTT. Its protein is CASSLGGGQVTGELFF. Filled out from reference TRBV7-3 and TRBJ2-2, the complete variable domain reads GAGVSQTPSNKVTEKGKYVELRCDPISGHTALYWYRQSLGQGPEFLIYFQGTGAADDSGLPNDRFFAVRPEGSVSTLKIQRTERGDSAVYLCASSLGGGQVTGELFFGEGSRLTVL.

This clonotype has a count of ten or more. The V and J genes are TRBV2 and TRBJ1-5; TRBD1 matches at 8 bases. V lost 2 bases and J lost 1; bases outside the gene matches: 1. CDR1 and CDR2 (germline): SNHLY, FYNNEI. The CDR3 totals 15 residues. CDR3 in amino acids: CASSEHRGSNQPQHF. The CDR3 bases are TGTGCCAGCAGTGAACACAGGGGGAGCAATCAGCCCCAGCATTTT.

The sample holds many counts of this clonotype. V usage is TRBV29-1 and J usage is TRBJ2-1; 11 nucleotides align to TRBD2. The germline gives CDR1 SQVTM, CDR2 ANQGSEA. This CDR3 is 15 amino acids long. V lost 5 bases, J lost 4 bases, and 7 bases stayed unmatched. This CDR3 reads CSVWLAGGGYNEQFF. Here the CDR3 DNA reads TGCAGCGTTTGGCTAGCGGGGGGCGGATACAATGAGCAGTTCTTC.

This clonotype was observed at least ten times. The J gene is TRBJ2-7, the V gene TRBV15; D gene uncertain. Looked up from germline, CDR1 is LNHNV and CDR2 is YYDKDF (reference sequence). V was clipped by 4 bases and J by 3 bases, with 25 bases between them. This CDR3 has 18 residues. As DNA, the CDR3 is TGTGCCACCAGCACCGGACGCTCTCAGGTTATCCCCGACTACGAGCAGTACTTC. Residues: CATSTGRSQVIPDYEQYF.

This chain uses TRBV10-3 with TRBJ1-2; D possibly corresponds to TRBD1 (5 bases). The CDR3 length is 14 residues. Trimming cost V 6 bases and J 3 bases, with 14 bases left between them. CDR1 and CDR2 from the germline V gene are ENHRY and SYGVKD. The CDR3 nucleotides read TGTGCCATCAGCGAACTGGGGCCGGACTATGGCTACACCTTC. This translates into CAISELGPDYGYTF.

This clonotype has ten or more counts. This chain joins TRBV7-8 and TRBJ1-2; D is uncertain. The CDR3 spans 12 residues. Germline CDR1 reads SGHVS; CDR2 reads FQNEAQ. V lost 2 bases, J lost 13 bases, and 14 bases lay in between. Here the CDR3 reads CASSLTSRSVTF. The CDR3 nucleotides are TGTGCCAGCAGCTTAACCAGCCGGTCCGTCACCTTC.

This clonotype appeared many times. The V and J genes are TRBV7-6 and TRBJ2-1; 7 bases are a match to TRBD1. V was clipped by 5 bases and J by 0 bases; unmatched bases: 4. Germline loops: CDR1 SGHVS, CDR2 FNYEAQ. The CDR3 covers 15 residues. In DNA form, the CDR3 reads TGTGCCAGCAGCATAAGACAGGGCTCCTACAATGAGCAGTTCTTC. It specifies CASSIRQGSYNEQFF.

This clonotype was observed at least ten times. This chain connects TRBV28 to TRBJ2-7; maybe TRBD1 (6 bases). The CDR3 extends over 17 amino acids. The V end lost 5 bases, the J end lost 2 bases, and 22 bases lay between the germline ends. Germline CDR1 and CDR2: MDHEN and SYDVKM. This CDR3 is CASSLDNRVYLTYEQYF. The CDR3 nucleotides are TGTGCCAGCAGTCTTGACAACAGGGTCTACCTCACCTACGAGCAGTACTTC.

Comments on this clonotype: One base away lies a much larger clone, so this may be a sequencing read error. The chain links TRBV3-1 to TRBJ2-3; tentative D call: TRBD2 (6 bases). The CDR3 is 14 amino acids. The germline gives CDR1 LGHDT, CDR2 YNNKEL (reference sequence). V lost 4 bases to trimming and J lost 6 bases, with 14 bases between them. DNA for the CDR3: TGTGCCAGCAGCCCGCGTGGAGGGGTGGATACGCAGTATTTT. Its translation is CASSPRGGVDTQYF.

This clonotype was seen a few times. This rearrangement joins TRBV18 to TRBJ2-4; D possibly corresponds to TRBD1 (5 bases). The CDR3 contains 14 residues. Germline CDR1 KGHSH, CDR2 LQKENI. The germline V and J ends were trimmed by 5 bases and 0 bases, with 8 bases remaining between them. In nucleotides, the CDR3 is TGTGCCAGCTCATCACAGGTAGCCAAAAACATTCAGTACTTC. This translates into CASSSQVAKNIQYF. The full variable domain, in which reference TRBV18 and TRBJ2-4 provide the parts outside the CDR3, is NAGVMQNPRHLVRRRGQEARLRCSPMKGHSHVYWYRQLPEEGLKFMVYLQKENIIDESGMPKERFSAEFPKEGPSILRIQQVVRGDSAAYFCASSSQVAKNIQYFGAGTRLSVL.

There are a few counts of this clonotype. V gene TRBV13 combines with J gene TRBJ2-7, with D unresolved. The CDR3 runs to 13 residues. The V gene's germline CDR1 is PRHDT and CDR2 FYEKMQ (reference sequence). The V gene lost 1 base and the J gene lost 1 base, with 5 bases spanning the gap. This chain's CDR3 is CASSLAPSYEQYF. In DNA form, the CDR3 reads TGTGCCAGCAGCTTAGCTCCTTCCTACGAGCAGTACTTC.

This clonotype was seen many times. This chain joins TRBV5-1 and TRBJ1-3, with a possible D match to TRBD1 (6 bases). The V and J ends lost 4 bases and 2 bases respectively, with 10 bases between them. The CDR3 runs to 14 residues. Germline loops: CDR1 SGHRS, CDR2 YFSETQ. This chain's CDR3 is CASSPDRPGNTIYF. In nucleotides, the CDR3 is TGCGCCAGCAGCCCGGACAGACCTGGAAACACCATATATTTT.